This T cell receptor beta chain was sequenced in a study of CD8+ T cells in alopecia areata. Study at large: It was oral tofacitinib, at 5 to 10 mg twice daily, that treated patients received. People stayed on tofacitinib for 6 to 18 months, then stopped the drug for 6 months.

Overall study results and limits: Lesional scalp exceeded normal scalp in clonality, especially in alopecia totalis/universalis.

The study team obtained lesional scalp punch biopsies and peripheral blood from alopecia areata patients. Points on this clone: Its target is unknown.

cDNA serving as the sequencing template came from extracted, reverse transcribed RNA. Using immunoSEQ multiplex PCR, the repertoire was profiled, and TCRdb retains in-frame clones only, with some absent. The repertoire has 130,000 or so clones, about 46% of them found once; the top ten carry 18%. Germline V gene sequence: CDR1 SGDLS, CDR2 YYNGEE. Trimming left V 4 bases short and J 5 bases short, with 11 bases between. The CDR3 contains 13 residues. This TCR came from a human donor with alopecia areata. Sequencing used CD8+ T cells sorted from blood, obtained at week 0. The chain carries TRBV9 and TRBJ2-3; D call uncertain. The CDR3 loop reads CASSPETRDTQYF. CDR3 in DNA: TGTGCCAGCAGCCCCGAGACTCGAGATACGCAGTATTTT.